A single sample is the source of the 16 T cell receptor beta chains below, sequenced in a study of control samples from healthy donors and cancer patients. Some clones are missing from TCRdb's copy, which holds only in-frame ones; the method was immunoSEQ multiplex PCR. Among some 150,000 clones listed, more than 80% were seen once. Sequences were obtained from blood. These receptors all stem from a man aged 18 to 30 in good health.

This clone appeared a single time. The chain recombines TRBV10-3 with TRBJ1-4; D is ambiguous. The CDR3 is 12 amino acids. Germline CDR1 is ENHRY and CDR2 is SYGVKD. V lost 4 bases and J 7 bases, leaving 7 bases between the germline ends. As DNA, the CDR3 is TGTGCCATCAGTGGGGGTGGTGAAAAACTGTTTTTT. This sequence encodes CAISGGGEKLFF.

The chain carries TRBV19 and TRBJ1-3, with D perhaps TRBD1 (6 bases). V lost 5 bases and J lost 0, with 14 bases in between. The CDR3 extends over 16 amino acids. CDR1 and CDR2 (germline): LNHDA, SQIVND (reference sequence). The CDR3 sequence: CASSQGQPHSGNTIYF. The CDR3 nucleotides are TGTGCCAGTAGTCAGGGGCAGCCACACTCTGGAAACACCATATATTTT.

This clone is a singleton in its sample. This sequence joins TRBV2 and TRBJ1-1; weak D call: TRBD1 (6 bases). CDR3 length: 13 amino acids. The V gene's germline CDR1 is SNHLY and CDR2 FYNNEI. V gave up 5 bases and J gave up 6 bases, with 13 bases separating them. The CDR3 bases are TGTGCCAGCAGTAGTCAGGGGATCGCTGAAGCTTTCTTT. Its translation: CASSSQGIAEAFF.

The rearrangement links TRBV13 to TRBJ2-3, with TRBD2 identical over 7 bases. The germline V gene encodes CDR1 PRHDT and CDR2 FYEKMQ (reference sequence). The trim removed 9 bases at V and 2 bases at J, leaving 8 bases unmatched. CDR3 size: 14 residues. DNA of the CDR3: TGTGCCAGTAAAACCGGGACTAACACAGATACGCAGTATTTT. It yields the protein CASKTGTNTDTQYF.

V usage is TRBV19 and J usage is TRBJ1-4, with a tentative D call TRBD1 (5 bases). V was pared by 4 bases and J by 2 bases, with 17 bases between. Germline assignment: CDR1 LNHDA and CDR2 SQIVND (reference sequence). CDR3 length: 17 residues. CDR3 region: CASSTPRHPGTNEKLFF. CDR3 DNA sequence: TGTGCCAGTAGTACCCCCCGACACCCAGGGACTAATGAAAAACTGTTTTTT. The complete variable domain, with remaining parts taken from reference TRBV19 and TRBJ1-4, reads DGGITQSPKYLFRKEGQNVTLSCEQNLNHDAMYWYRQDPGQGLRLIYYSQIVNDFQKGDIAEGYSVSREKKESFPLTVTSAQKNPTAFYLCASSTPRHPGTNEKLFFGSGTQLSVL.

The chain employs TRBV5-3 and TRBJ2-1, with TRBD2 as a possible D gene (6 bases). TRBV5-3 has ORF status, its function being uncertain. The CDR3 runs to 16 residues. Deletions cut 9 bases from V and 3 bases from J, with 22 bases between. DNA of the CDR3: TGTGCCACCCGCGGCAGGGACTCTTACATCTACAATGAGCAGTTCTTC. This codes for CATRGRDSYIYNEQFF.

V gene TRBV5-1 combines with J gene TRBJ2-5, with TRBD1 identical over 11 bases. Germline-derived CDR1 and CDR2 are SGHRS and YFSETQ. CDR3 size: 17 residues. V lost 0 bases and J lost 4; bases outside the gene matches: 8. The CDR3 loop is CASSLALGQGARETQYF. CDR3 in DNA: TGCGCCAGCAGCTTGGCACTCGGACAGGGGGCACGAGAGACCCAGTACTTC.

The V gene is TRBV13, the J gene TRBJ2-5; D may match TRBD1 or TRBD2 (5 bases each). Per germline, CDR1 PRHDT and CDR2 FYEKMQ (reference sequence). The CDR3 spans 14 residues. The V gene lost 5 bases and the J gene lost 4 bases, with 14 bases spanning the gap. The CDR3: CASSLQDFRETQYF. CDR3 DNA: TGTGCCAGCAGCCTACAGGACTTCCGAGAGACCCAGTACTTC.

This rearrangement joins TRBV12-3 or TRBV12-4 to TRBJ1-5; D is ambiguous. CDR3 length: 13 residues. Trimming pared 6 bases from V and 0 bases from J, leaving 6 bases between. CDR3 coding DNA: TGTGCCAGCAGCTCCTATAGCAATCAGCCCCAGCATTTT. Protein product: CASSSYSNQPQHF.

J is TRBJ2-5 and V is TRBV5-1; 10 nucleotides match TRBD1. CDR1 SGHRS and CDR2 YFSETQ come from the germline V gene. V shed 4 bases and J 0 bases; nucleotides not matched to a gene: 6. This CDR3 comprises 16 residues. The CDR3 reads CASSDGTGAYQETQYF. DNA of the CDR3: TGCGCCAGCAGCGACGGGACAGGGGCGTACCAAGAGACCCAGTACTTC.

This clone came up once. The chain is built from TRBV7-9 and TRBJ2-5, with 7 bases aligning to TRBD1. Germline assignment: CDR1 SEHNR and CDR2 FQNEAQ (reference sequence). CDR3 length: 15 residues. Germline trimming cut 5 bases from V and 4 bases from J; bases unmatched to any gene: 10. As DNA, the CDR3 is TGTGCCAGCAGCACGTCAGACAGGGCCCCAGAGACCCAGTACTTC. Translating it yields CASSTSDRAPETQYF.

The V gene is TRBV29-1, the J gene TRBJ2-7; D possibly uses TRBD1 or TRBD2 (5 bases each). The CDR3 runs 12 residues. Germline CDR1 SQVTM, CDR2 ANQGSEA. Trimming shortened V by 4 bases and J by 3 bases, and 10 bases separated the two germline ends. CDR3 amino acids: CSVGDGDYEQYF. Here the CDR3 DNA reads TGCAGCGTTGGGGACGGGGACTACGAGCAGTACTTC.

The chain has TRBV30 and TRBJ2-3; the D is unclear. This CDR3 is built from 14 residues. Germline lookup yields CDR1 GTSNPN and CDR2 SVGIG (reference sequence). The V gene lost 0 bases and the J gene lost 6 bases, with 13 bases spanning the gap. The CDR3 DNA reads as TGTGCCTGGAGTGTATTAGGCAGAGTGGATACGCAGTATTTT. Translation gives CAWSVLGRVDTQYF.

V and J are TRBV4-3 and TRBJ2-5, with TRBD2 matching over 8 bases. Germline V lookup: CDR1 LGHNA, CDR2 YSLEER. The junction had 9 bases not matched to a gene; V was cut back by 0 bases and J by 3 bases. The CDR3 contains 17 residues. This CDR3 reads CASSQEFSGGPKETQYF. The DNA of the CDR3 is TGCGCCAGCAGCCAAGAATTCAGCGGGGGCCCTAAAGAGACCCAGTACTTC.

V and J are TRBV19 and TRBJ2-2; the D call may be TRBD1 or TRBD2 (5 bases each). V was cut by 3 bases and J by 1 base, with 9 bases left in between. From germline, CDR1 is LNHDA and CDR2 SQIVND (reference sequence). The CDR3 runs to 15 residues. CDR3 in DNA: TGTGCCAGTAGTATTGGGACCATGAACACCGGGGAGCTGTTTTTT. Translation gives CASSIGTMNTGELFF.

This clone appeared a single time. The rearrangement links TRBV29-1 to TRBJ1-2; D perhaps matches TRBD1 (6 bases). Between the trimmed V and J ends, which lost 1 base and 7 bases, there was a span of 13 bases. Germline loops: CDR1 SQVTM, CDR2 ANQGSEA. CDR3 length: 13 residues. The CDR3 region has the DNA TGCAGCGTTGAAGTCACAGGGTTAAGTGGCTACACCTTC. This sequence encodes CSVEVTGLSGYTF.